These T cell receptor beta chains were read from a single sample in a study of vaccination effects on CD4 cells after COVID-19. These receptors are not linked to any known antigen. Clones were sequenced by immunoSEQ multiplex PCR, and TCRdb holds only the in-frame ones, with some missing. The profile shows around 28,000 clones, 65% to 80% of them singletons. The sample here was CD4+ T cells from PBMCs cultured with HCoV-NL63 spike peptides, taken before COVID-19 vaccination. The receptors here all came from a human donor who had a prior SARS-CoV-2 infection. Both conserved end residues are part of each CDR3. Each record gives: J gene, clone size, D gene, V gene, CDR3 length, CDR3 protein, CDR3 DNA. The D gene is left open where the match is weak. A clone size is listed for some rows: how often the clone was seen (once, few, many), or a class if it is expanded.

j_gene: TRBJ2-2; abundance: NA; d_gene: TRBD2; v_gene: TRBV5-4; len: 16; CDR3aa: CASSLRLAVNTGELFF; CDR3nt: TGTGCCAGCAGCTTACGACTAGCGGTTAACACCGGGGAGCTGTTTTTT
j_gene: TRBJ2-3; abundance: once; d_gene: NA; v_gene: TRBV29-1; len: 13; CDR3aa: CSVGGDGTDTQYF; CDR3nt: TGCAGCGTGGGGGGTGACGGCACAGATACGCAGTATTTT
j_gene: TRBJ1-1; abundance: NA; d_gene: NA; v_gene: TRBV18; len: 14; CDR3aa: CASSPRPEATGAFF; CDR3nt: TGTGCCAGCTCACCACGACCGGAAGCGACAGGAGCTTTCTTT
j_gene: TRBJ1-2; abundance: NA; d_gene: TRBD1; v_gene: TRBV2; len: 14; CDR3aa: CASSGLRTGGGYTF; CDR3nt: TGTGCCAGCAGTGGGCTAAGGACAGGTGGAGGCTACACCTTC
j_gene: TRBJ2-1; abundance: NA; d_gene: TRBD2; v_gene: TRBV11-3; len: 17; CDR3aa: CASSLAPTSFSYNEQFF; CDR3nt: TGTGCCAGCAGCTTAGCCCCGACTAGCTTCAGTTACAATGAGCAGTTCTTC
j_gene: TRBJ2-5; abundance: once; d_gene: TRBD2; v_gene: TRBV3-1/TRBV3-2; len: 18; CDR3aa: CASSQGLAGRSFQETQYF; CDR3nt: TGTGCCAGCAGCCAGGGACTAGCGGGGCGGTCTTTCCAAGAGACCCAGTACTTC
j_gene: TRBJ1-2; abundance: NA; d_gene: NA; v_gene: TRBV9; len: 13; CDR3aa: CASSVDSNYGYTF; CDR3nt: TGTGCCAGCAGCGTCGACAGTAACTATGGCTACACCTTC
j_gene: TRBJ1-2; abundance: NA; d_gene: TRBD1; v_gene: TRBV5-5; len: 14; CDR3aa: CASSPGGAGGGYTF; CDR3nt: TGTGCCAGCAGCCCCGGGGGGGCAGGGGGCGGCTACACCTTC
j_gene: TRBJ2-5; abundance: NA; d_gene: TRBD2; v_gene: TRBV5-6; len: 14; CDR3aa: CASLLGTTQGTQYF; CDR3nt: TGTGCCAGCTTACTCGGGACTACCCAAGGGACCCAGTACTTC
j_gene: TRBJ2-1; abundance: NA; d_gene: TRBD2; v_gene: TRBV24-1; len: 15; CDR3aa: CATSDPASGYNEQFF; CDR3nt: TGTGCCACCAGTGATCCGGCTAGCGGCTACAATGAGCAGTTCTTC
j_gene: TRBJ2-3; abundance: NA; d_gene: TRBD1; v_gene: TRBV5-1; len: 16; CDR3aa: CASSSGTGPPTDTQYF; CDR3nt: TGCGCCAGCAGCTCGGGGACAGGGCCCCCCACAGATACGCAGTATTTT
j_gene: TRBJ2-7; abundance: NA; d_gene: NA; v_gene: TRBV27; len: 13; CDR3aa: CASSLKAGHEQYF; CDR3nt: TGTGCCAGCAGTTTAAAAGCAGGCCACGAGCAGTACTTC
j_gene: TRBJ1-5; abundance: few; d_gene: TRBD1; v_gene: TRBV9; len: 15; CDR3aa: CASSVEGQVGQPQHF; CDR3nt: TGTGCCAGCAGCGTAGAGGGACAGGTTGGTCAGCCCCAGCATTTT
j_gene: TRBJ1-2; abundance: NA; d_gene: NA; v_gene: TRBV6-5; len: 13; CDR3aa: CASSLHRNYGYTF; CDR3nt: TGTGCCAGCAGTCTCCACAGAAACTATGGCTACACCTTC
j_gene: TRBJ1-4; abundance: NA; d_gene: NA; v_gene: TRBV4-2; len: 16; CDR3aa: CASSQDPEVTNEKLFF; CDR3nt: TGTGCCAGCAGCCAAGATCCTGAGGTCACTAATGAAAAACTGTTTTTT
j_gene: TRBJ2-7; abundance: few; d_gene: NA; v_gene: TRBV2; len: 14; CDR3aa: CASSEHSNSYEQYF; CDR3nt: TGTGCCAGCAGTGAACATAGCAACTCCTACGAGCAGTACTTC
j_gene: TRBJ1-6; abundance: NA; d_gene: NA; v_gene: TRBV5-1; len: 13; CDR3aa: CASSLGPNSPLHF; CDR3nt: TGCGCCAGCAGCTTGGGGCCTAATTCACCCCTCCACTTT
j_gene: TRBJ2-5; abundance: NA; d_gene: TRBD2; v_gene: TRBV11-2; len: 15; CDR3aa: CASTPGAGGEETQYF; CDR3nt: TGTGCCAGCACCCCCGGGGCGGGGGGAGAAGAGACCCAGTACTTC
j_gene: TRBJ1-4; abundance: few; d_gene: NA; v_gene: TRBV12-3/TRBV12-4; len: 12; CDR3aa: CASSLWGEKLFF; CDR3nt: TGTGCCAGCAGTTTATGGGGAGAAAAACTGTTTTTT
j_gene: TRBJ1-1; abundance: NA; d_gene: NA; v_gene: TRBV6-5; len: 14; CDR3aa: CASSRTVMNTEAFF; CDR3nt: TGTGCCAGCAGCCGGACAGTAATGAACACTGAAGCTTTCTTT
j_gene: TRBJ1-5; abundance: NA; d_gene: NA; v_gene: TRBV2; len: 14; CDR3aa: CASSASYGDQPQHF; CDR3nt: TGTGCCAGCAGCGCGAGTTACGGGGATCAGCCCCAGCATTTT
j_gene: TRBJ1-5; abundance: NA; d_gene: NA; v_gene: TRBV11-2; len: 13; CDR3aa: CASSFLPSQPQHF; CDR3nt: TGTGCCAGCAGCTTTCTGCCCAGCCAGCCCCAGCATTTT
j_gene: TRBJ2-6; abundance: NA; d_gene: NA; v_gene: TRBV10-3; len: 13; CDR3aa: CALGRPGANVLTF; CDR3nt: TGTGCCTTGGGGAGACCTGGGGCCAACGTCCTGACTTTC
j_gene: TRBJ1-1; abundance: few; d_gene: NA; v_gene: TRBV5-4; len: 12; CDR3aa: CASPADGAEAFF; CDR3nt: TGTGCCAGCCCGGCGGACGGCGCTGAAGCTTTCTTT
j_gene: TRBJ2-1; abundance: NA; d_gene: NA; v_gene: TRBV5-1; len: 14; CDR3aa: CASSPDSPGDEQFF; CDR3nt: TGCGCCAGCAGCCCCGACTCTCCAGGGGATGAGCAGTTCTTC
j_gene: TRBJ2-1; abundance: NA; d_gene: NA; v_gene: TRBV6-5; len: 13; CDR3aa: CASRPGWVNEQFF; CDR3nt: TGTGCCAGCAGACCCGGCTGGGTCAATGAGCAGTTCTTC
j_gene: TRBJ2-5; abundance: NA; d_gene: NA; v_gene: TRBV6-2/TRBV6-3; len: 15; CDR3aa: CASSWSGPLQETQYF; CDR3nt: TGTGCCAGCAGTTGGTCGGGCCCGCTACAAGAGACCCAGTACTTC
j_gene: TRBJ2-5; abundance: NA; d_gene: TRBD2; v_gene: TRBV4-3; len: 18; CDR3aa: CASSRSPNLAGGEETQYF; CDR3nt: TGCGCCAGCAGCCGATCCCCAAACCTAGCGGGGGGGGAGGAGACCCAGTACTTC
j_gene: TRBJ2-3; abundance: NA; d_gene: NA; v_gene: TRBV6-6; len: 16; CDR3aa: CASSYSRIPSTDTQYF; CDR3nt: TGTGCCAGCAGTTACTCCAGGATACCTAGCACAGATACGCAGTATTTT
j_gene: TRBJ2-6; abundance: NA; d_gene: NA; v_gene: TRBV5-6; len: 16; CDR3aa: CASSLVVSSGANVLTF; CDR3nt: TGTGCCAGCAGCTTGGTGGTAAGCTCTGGGGCCAACGTCCTGACTTTC
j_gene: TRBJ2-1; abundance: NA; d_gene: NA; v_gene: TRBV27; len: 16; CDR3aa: CASRGRGPEFYNEQFF; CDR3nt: TGTGCCAGCAGGGGGCGAGGCCCGGAATTTTACAATGAGCAGTTCTTC